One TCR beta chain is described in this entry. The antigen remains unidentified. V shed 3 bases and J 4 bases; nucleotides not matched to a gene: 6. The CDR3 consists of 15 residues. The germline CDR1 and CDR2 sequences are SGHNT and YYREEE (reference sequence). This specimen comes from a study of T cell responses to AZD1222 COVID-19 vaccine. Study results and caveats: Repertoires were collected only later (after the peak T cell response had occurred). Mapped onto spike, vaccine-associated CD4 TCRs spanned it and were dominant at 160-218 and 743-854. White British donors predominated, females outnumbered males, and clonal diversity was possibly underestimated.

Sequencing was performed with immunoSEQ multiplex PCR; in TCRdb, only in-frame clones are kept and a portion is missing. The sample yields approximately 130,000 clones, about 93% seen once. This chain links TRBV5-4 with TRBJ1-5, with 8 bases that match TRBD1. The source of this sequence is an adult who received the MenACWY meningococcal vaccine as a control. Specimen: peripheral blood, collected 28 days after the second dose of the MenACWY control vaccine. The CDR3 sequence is CASSSGQGGNQPQHF. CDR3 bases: TGTGCCAGCAGCTCAGGACAGGGTGGGAATCAGCCCCAGCATTTT.